This T cell receptor beta chain stems from a study of OX40 agonist ivuxolimab in advanced cancers. For the study at large: The study gave patients intravenous ivuxolimab at 0.01 to 10 mg/kg every 2 weeks.

This table comes from immunoSEQ multiplex PCR, and its TCRdb copy is limited to in-frame clones, with some not included. The profile shows tens of thousands of clones, approximately 92% of them singletons. There are 15 residues in the CDR3. Germline loops: CDR1 GTSNPN, CDR2 SVGIG (reference sequence). With 3 bases removed from V and 0 bases from J, the gap between germline ends came to 11 bases. The TCR originated in an adult with an advanced solid tumor such as melanoma, head and neck, liver or kidney cancer. Sample: CD4+ or CD8+ T cells sorted from blood, taken in a trial of the OX40 agonist ivuxolimab. This chain links TRBV30 with TRBJ1-4, with D possibly TRBD1 on 5 matching bases. The CDR3: CAWSEGPATNEKLFF. In DNA form, the CDR3 reads TGTGCCTGGAGCGAGGGACCTGCAACTAATGAAAAACTGTTTTTT.